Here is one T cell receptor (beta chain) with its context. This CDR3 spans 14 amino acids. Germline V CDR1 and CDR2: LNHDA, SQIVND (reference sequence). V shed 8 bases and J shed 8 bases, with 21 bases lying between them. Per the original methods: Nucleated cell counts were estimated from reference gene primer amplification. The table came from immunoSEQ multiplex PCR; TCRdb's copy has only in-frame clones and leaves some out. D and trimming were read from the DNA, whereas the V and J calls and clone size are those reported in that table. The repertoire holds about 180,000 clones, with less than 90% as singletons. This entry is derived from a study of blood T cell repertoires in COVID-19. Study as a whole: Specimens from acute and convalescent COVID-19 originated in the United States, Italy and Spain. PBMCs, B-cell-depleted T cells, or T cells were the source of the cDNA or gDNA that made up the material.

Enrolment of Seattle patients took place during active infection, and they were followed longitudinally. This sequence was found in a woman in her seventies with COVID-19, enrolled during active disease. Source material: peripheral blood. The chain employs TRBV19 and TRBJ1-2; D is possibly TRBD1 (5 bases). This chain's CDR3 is CASRQPGGKEGYTF. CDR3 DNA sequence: TGTGCCAGTCGTCAACCGGGGGGGAAGGAAGGCTACACCTTC.